These 27 T cell receptor beta chains came from one sample sequenced in a study of T-cell memory formation after mild COVID-19. Each CDR3 protein is one row after TCRdb ran MiXCR on the 5' RACE reads. The sample shows around 300,000 distinct CDR3 sequences, approximately 19% of them seen only once. Material: PBMCs or a T cell subset sorted from them (not recorded which). The receptors come from a young man who had mild COVID-19 (a few samples of this study predate the infection). Cell type and time point are not known.

This clonotype was detected a few times. This sequence joins TRBV28 and TRBJ1-1; a possible D gene is TRBD1 (6 bases). The CDR3 contains 12 residues. CDR1 is MDHEN and CDR2 is SYDVKM in the germline V gene. Trimming took off 1 base at V and 8 bases at J, with 8 bases between the two ends. The DNA of the CDR3 is TGTGCCAGCAGTTTATTGGGGGGCGAAGCTTTCTTT. Translated, it gives CASSLLGGEAFF. The whole variable domain, remainder taken from reference TRBV28 and TRBJ1-1, is DVKVTQSSRYLVKRTGEKVFLECVQDMDHENMFWYRQDPGLGLRLIYFSYDVKMKEKGDIPEGYSVSREKKERFSLILESASTNQTSMYLCASSLLGGEAFFGQGTRLTVV.

This chain uses TRBV10-3 with TRBJ2-2, with 7 bases identical to TRBD2. From germline, CDR1 is ENHRY and CDR2 SYGVKD. This CDR3 spans 13 amino acids. V lost 7 bases, J lost 5 bases, and 4 bases stayed unmatched. The CDR3 region is CAINQGGTGELFF. CDR3 DNA sequence: TGTGCCATCAACCAGGGAGGGACCGGGGAGCTGTTTTTT.

This clonotype showed up just a few times. This chain joins TRBV20-1 and TRBJ2-3; 9 bases are a match to TRBD2. Germline V gene sequence: CDR1 DFQATT, CDR2 SNEGSKA (reference sequence). J gave up 4 bases and V 1 base, and 6 bases lay outside the gene matches. CDR3 length equals 15 residues. CDR3: CSARVPAGGSDTQYF. The CDR3 DNA follows: TGCAGTGCTAGAGTGCCAGCGGGGGGATCAGATACGCAGTATTTT.

This CDR3 reads CASSLGTGQTNQPQHF. The CDR3 DNA reads TGTGCCAGCAGCTTGGGGACGGGACAGACCAATCAGCCCCAGCATTTT. The rearrangement joins TRBV7-9 to TRBJ1-5; 7 bases line up with TRBD1. The trim removed 3 bases at V and 3 bases at J, leaving 8 bases unmatched. CDR3 length: 16 residues. Germline CDR1 SEHNR, CDR2 FQNEAQ (reference sequence).

A few counts support this clonotype. The V gene is TRBV4-3, the J gene TRBJ2-7; TRBD1 is a possible D gene (6 bases). Germline V gene data show CDR1 as LGHNA and CDR2 as YSLEER. This CDR3 is built from 16 residues. Trimming took off 0 bases at V and 5 bases at J, with 17 bases between the two ends. In DNA form, the CDR3 reads TGCGCCAGCAGCCAAGATGCTGAGACAGGATTAGACGAGCAGTACTTC. The encoded protein is CASSQDAETGLDEQYF.

This clonotype was observed at least ten times. The chain employs TRBV9 and TRBJ2-1, with 7 positions matching TRBD1. The CDR3 contains 12 residues. J was trimmed by 8 bases and V by 3 bases; bases with no gene match: 2. Germline V lookup: CDR1 SGDLS, CDR2 YYNGEE. CDR3 in DNA: TGTGCCAGCAGCGCAACAGGGGATGAGCAGTTCTTC. Translated, it gives CASSATGDEQFF.

This chain's CDR3 is CASTWGGEQFF. For the CDR3, the DNA is TGTGCCAGCACCTGGGGAGGCGAGCAGTTCTTC. This sequence joins TRBV7-9 and TRBJ2-1; the D gene is possibly TRBD2 (6 bases). In germline, CDR1 is SEHNR, CDR2 FQNEAQ (reference sequence). The CDR3 contains 11 residues. V dropped 7 bases and J dropped 10 bases, with 11 bases sitting between them.

The chain combines TRBV4-3 with TRBJ2-7; D might be TRBD1 (6 bases). The germline V gene encodes CDR1 LGHNA and CDR2 YSLEER. The V gene lost 3 bases and the J gene lost 2 bases, with 14 bases spanning the gap. CDR3 size: 15 residues. CDR3 nucleotides: TGCGCCAGCAGCCATACAGGGTCCAAAGCCTACGAGCAGTACTTC. It translates to CASSHTGSKAYEQYF.

The chain has TRBV7-2 and TRBJ1-4; no clear D. The CDR3 loop spans 12 amino acids. Germline-derived CDR1 and CDR2 are SGHTA and FQGNSA. Trimming removed 5 bases from V and 3 bases from J, with 4 bases in between. The CDR3 sequence: CASSNPNEKLFF. The CDR3 bases are TGTGCCAGCAGCAATCCTAATGAAAAACTGTTTTTT. The entire variable domain, with the rest obtained from reference TRBV7-2 and TRBJ1-4, is as follows: GAGVSQSPSNKVTEKGKDVELRCDPISGHTALYWYRQSLGQGLEFLIYFQGNSAPDKSGLPSDRFSAERTGGSVSTLTIQRTQQEDSAVYLCASSNPNEKLFFGSGTQLSVL.

This clonotype has more than one count but fewer than ten. In DNA form, the CDR3 reads TGTGCCAGCAGTTTATTGGGGGCGATTTCTCAGCCCCAGCATTTT. It encodes CASSLLGAISQPQHF. The chain carries TRBV28 and TRBJ1-5, with D maybe TRBD1 (6 bases). The CDR3 is 15 residues long. Deletions cut 1 base from V and 6 bases from J, with 13 bases between. The germline V gene has CDR1 MDHEN and CDR2 SYDVKM.

This chain links TRBV7-9 with TRBJ1-1; D unclear. The CDR3 has 15 residues. Trimming cost V 5 bases and J 0 bases, with 13 bases left between them. Germline-derived CDR1 and CDR2 are SEHNR and FQNEAQ (reference sequence). The CDR3 loop reads CASSPSSTMNTEAFF. The CDR3 coding sequence is TGTGCCAGCAGCCCGAGTTCGACCATGAACACTGAAGCTTTCTTT.

This clonotype was recorded at least ten times. The V gene is TRBV5-1, the J gene TRBJ2-2; perhaps TRBD1 as D (5 bases). Germline assignment: CDR1 SGHRS and CDR2 YFSETQ. The CDR3 is 13 amino acids. Trimming cost V 5 bases and J 5 bases, with 10 bases left between them. Here the CDR3 reads CASSTGRTGELFF. CDR3 nucleotides: TGCGCCAGCAGTACAGGACGGACCGGGGAGCTGTTTTTT.

This rearrangement joins TRBV20-1 to TRBJ1-2; 7 nucleotides match TRBD1. Germline V CDR1 and CDR2: DFQATT, SNEGSKA (reference sequence). After removal of 6 bases from V and 7 bases from J, the junction contained 8 bases not matched to a gene. The CDR3 runs 12 residues. This chain's CDR3 is CSASTGPFGYTF. The CDR3 coding sequence is TGCAGTGCGTCGACAGGGCCCTTTGGCTACACCTTC.

The V gene is TRBV12-3 or TRBV12-4, the J gene TRBJ1-1; D remains unclear. The V end lost 7 bases, the J end lost 5 bases, and 17 bases lay between the germline ends. The CDR3 sequence is 14 residues long. CDR3 coding DNA: TGTGCCAGCACACTGAATGCCATCTATACTGAAGCTTTCTTT. Translating it yields CASTLNAIYTEAFF.

This clonotype was counted between two and nine times. The V gene is TRBV7-3, the J gene TRBJ2-3; D might be TRBD1 (6 bases). The CDR3 covers 15 residues. Germline CDR1 SGHTA, CDR2 FQGTGA. Trimming cost V 6 bases and J 5 bases, with 18 bases left between them. The CDR3, as DNA: TGTGCCAGCAGTTCCTCAAGATCAGGGGTAGATACGCAGTATTTT. Protein sequence: CASSSSRSGVDTQYF.

This sequence joins TRBV20-1 and TRBJ2-1; 8 bases are shared with TRBD1. Trimming took 1 base from V and 3 from J; bases not matched to a gene: 2. The length of the CDR3 is 14 residues. Germline V gene data show CDR1 as DFQATT and CDR2 as SNEGSKA (reference sequence). CDR3 amino acids: CSARATGGYNEQFF. For the CDR3, the DNA is TGCAGTGCTAGAGCAACAGGGGGCTACAATGAGCAGTTCTTC.

The genes are TRBV2 and TRBJ1-5; 10 nucleotides agree with TRBD1. Germline CDR1 SNHLY, CDR2 FYNNEI. The CDR3 has 14 residues. Germline trimming cut 1 base from V and 7 bases from J; bases unmatched to any gene: 1. CDR3 in DNA: TGTGCCAGCAGTGAAGGGACAGGGGGACAGCCCCAGCATTTT. This encodes CASSEGTGGQPQHF. Supplemented by reference TRBV2 and TRBJ1-5, the full variable domain reads EPEVTQTPSHQVTQMGQEVILRCVPISNHLYFYWYRQILGQKVEFLVSFYNNEISEKSEIFDDQFSVERPDGSNFTLKIRSTKLEDSAMYFCASSEGTGGQPQHFGDGTRLSIL.

This clonotype was seen more than once but under ten times. The CDR3: CASSLDNKYEQYF. DNA of the CDR3: TGCGCCAGCAGCTTGGATAACAAATACGAGCAGTACTTC. The rearrangement links TRBV5-1 to TRBJ2-7; D remains unclear. The V end lost 0 bases, the J end lost 4 bases, and 8 bases lay between the germline ends. This CDR3 region has 13 residues. Germline V gene data show CDR1 as SGHRS and CDR2 as YFSETQ.

The CDR3 protein is CASSLIVDTEAFF. For the CDR3, the DNA is TGTGCCAGCAGTTTAATAGTGGACACTGAAGCTTTCTTT. The V and J genes are TRBV12-3 or TRBV12-4 and TRBJ1-1; D remains ambiguous. Trimming removed 2 bases from V and 3 bases from J, with 7 bases in between. This CDR3 has 13 amino acids.

This clonotype has only a few counts. V is TRBV11-2 and J is TRBJ2-2; the D call may be TRBD1 or TRBD2 (6 bases each). The CDR3 contains 15 residues. Per germline, CDR1 SGHAT and CDR2 FQNNGV. Trimming shortened V by 2 bases and J by 7 bases, and 14 bases separated the two germline ends. The CDR3 nucleotides read TGTGCCAGCAGCTTATTCGGGGGCGGTAACGGGGAGCTGTTTTTT. Protein product: CASSLFGGGNGELFF. The full variable domain, with the rest looked up from reference TRBV11-2 and TRBJ2-2, is EAGVAQSPRYKIIEKRQSVAFWCNPISGHATLYWYQQILGQGPKLLIQFQNNGVVDDSQLPKDRFSAERLKGVDSTLKIQPAKLEDSAVYLCASSLFGGGNGELFFGEGSRLTVL.

The chain combines TRBV5-1 with TRBJ2-7, with a possible D match to TRBD1 (6 bases). The CDR3 is made up of 14 amino acids. The V end was cut by 0 bases, the J end by 6 bases, with 13 bases between. Germline V gene lookup returns CDR1 SGHRS and CDR2 YFSETQ. The CDR3 DNA reads TGCGCCAGCAGCTTGGCGCACAGGGTTGCCGAGCAGTACTTC. Its translation is CASSLAHRVAEQYF.

The table lists this clonotype with a few counts. V usage is TRBV5-5 and J usage is TRBJ2-5, with D unclear. CDR3 length equals 13 residues. V shed 1 base and J shed 3 bases, with 7 bases lying between them. Germline V gene data show CDR1 as SGHKS and CDR2 as YYEKEE (reference sequence). The CDR3 nucleotides read TGTGCCAGCAGCTTGCCGTCAAAAGAGACCCAGTACTTC. It codes for CASSLPSKETQYF.

The table lists this clonotype with a few counts. DNA of the CDR3: TGTGCCAGCAGTCACCGACTAGCGGGGCGCACAGATACGCAGTATTTT. Protein product: CASSHRLAGRTDTQYF. V and J are TRBV12-3 or TRBV12-4 and TRBJ2-3; 11 bases align to TRBD2. The CDR3 spans 16 residues. With 5 bases clipped from V and 1 base from J, the junction kept 5 bases outside the gene matches.

The chain is built from TRBV29-1 and TRBJ2-1; the D gene could be TRBD1 or TRBD2 (6 bases each). This CDR3 contains 16 residues. Germline CDR1 is SQVTM and CDR2 is ANQGSEA. Trimming left V 4 bases short and J 0 bases short, with 16 bases between. In nucleotides, the CDR3 is TGCAGCGTTGGGGGAGGTACAGGGAGCTCCTACAATGAGCAGTTCTTC. Translating it yields CSVGGGTGSSYNEQFF.

The chain links TRBV28 to TRBJ1-2; 7 positions agree with TRBD1. Germline trimming cut 2 bases from V and 4 bases from J; bases unmatched to any gene: 4. This CDR3 region has 14 residues. Germline assignment: CDR1 MDHEN and CDR2 SYDVKM. The CDR3 DNA reads as TGTGCCAGCAGTTTACGGGACAGCCTCTATGGCTACACCTTC. Amino acid sequence: CASSLRDSLYGYTF.

The chain is built from TRBV7-2 and TRBJ2-2, with 13 bases that match TRBD2. The CDR3 length is 15 residues. CDR1 SGHTA and CDR2 FQGNSA come from the germline V gene. V was clipped by 9 bases and J by 7 bases; unmatched bases: 8. CDR3 region: CASTGTSGAIGELFF. For the CDR3, the DNA is TGTGCCAGTACCGGGACTAGCGGGGCGATCGGGGAGCTGTTTTTT. Full variable domain (remainder filled in from reference TRBV7-2 and TRBJ2-2): GAGVSQSPSNKVTEKGKDVELRCDPISGHTALYWYRQSLGQGLEFLIYFQGNSAPDKSGLPSDRFSAERTGGSVSTLTIQRTQQEDSAVYLCASTGTSGAIGELFFGEGSRLTVL.

A few counts support this clonotype. This chain links TRBV6-1 with TRBJ2-2; TRBD1 might be the D (5 bases). Trimming took 6 bases from V and 6 from J, leaving 11 bases between them. The CDR3 loop spans 13 amino acids. Germline CDR1 and CDR2: MNHNS and SASEGT. The CDR3 DNA sequence: TGTGCCAGCAGCATCACAGGAGCCGGGGAGCTGTTTTTT. Protein product: CASSITGAGELFF.